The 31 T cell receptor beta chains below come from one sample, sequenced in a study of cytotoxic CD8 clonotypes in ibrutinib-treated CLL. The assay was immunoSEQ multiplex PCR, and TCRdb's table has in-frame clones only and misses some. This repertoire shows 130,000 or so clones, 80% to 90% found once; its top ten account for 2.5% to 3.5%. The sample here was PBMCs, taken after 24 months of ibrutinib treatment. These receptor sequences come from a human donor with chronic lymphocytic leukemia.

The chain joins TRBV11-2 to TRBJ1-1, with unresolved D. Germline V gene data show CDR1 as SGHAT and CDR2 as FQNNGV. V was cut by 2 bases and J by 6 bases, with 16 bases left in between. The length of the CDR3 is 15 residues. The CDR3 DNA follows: TGTGCCAGCAGCTTAAACCCCGGCGAATCATCTGAAGCTTTCTTT. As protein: CASSLNPGESSEAFF.

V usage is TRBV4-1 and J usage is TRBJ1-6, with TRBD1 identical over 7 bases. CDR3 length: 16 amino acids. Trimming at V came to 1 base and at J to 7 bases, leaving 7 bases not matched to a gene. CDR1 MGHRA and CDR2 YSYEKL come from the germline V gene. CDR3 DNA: TGCGCCAGCAGCCAAGGGGGGGGACAGCGAAATTCACCCCTCCACTTT. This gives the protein CASSQGGGQRNSPLHF.

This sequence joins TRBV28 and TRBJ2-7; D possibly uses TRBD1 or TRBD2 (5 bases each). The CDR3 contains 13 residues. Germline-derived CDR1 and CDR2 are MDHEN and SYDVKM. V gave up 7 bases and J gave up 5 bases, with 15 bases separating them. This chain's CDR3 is CASIPGTYHEQYF. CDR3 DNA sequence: TGTGCCAGCATTCCGGGGACCTACCACGAGCAGTACTTC.

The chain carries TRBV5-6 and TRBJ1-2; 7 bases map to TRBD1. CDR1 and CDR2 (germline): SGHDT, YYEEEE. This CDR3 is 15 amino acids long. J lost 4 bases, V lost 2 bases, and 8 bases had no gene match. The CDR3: CASSLSGTAAYGYTF. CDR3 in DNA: TGTGCCAGCAGCTTATCCGGGACAGCGGCCTATGGCTACACCTTC.

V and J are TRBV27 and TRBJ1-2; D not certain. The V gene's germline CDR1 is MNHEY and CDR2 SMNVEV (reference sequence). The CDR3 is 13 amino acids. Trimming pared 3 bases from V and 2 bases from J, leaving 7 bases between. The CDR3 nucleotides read TGTGCCAGCAGTTTTGCCGGAAACTATGGCTACACCTTC. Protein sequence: CASSFAGNYGYTF.

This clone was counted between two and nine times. The CDR3 nucleotides read TGTGCCAGCAGCAGGGGGACAGCACGTAATTCACCCCTCCACTTT. This codes for CASSRGTARNSPLHF. The genes are TRBV6-5 and TRBJ1-6, with 7 bases fitting TRBD1. V gave up 6 bases and J gave up 6 bases; unmatched junction bases: 8. The CDR3 spans 15 residues. The germline CDR1 and CDR2 sequences are MNHEY and SVGAGI.

The CDR3 DNA reads as TGTGCCAGCAGTCGAATAACCGGGACAGGAAACACTGAAGCTTTCTTT. This sequence encodes CASSRITGTGNTEAFF. V is TRBV28 and J is TRBJ1-1, with 8 bases aligning to TRBD1. Germline loops: CDR1 MDHEN, CDR2 SYDVKM. CDR3 size: 16 residues. V dropped 5 bases and J dropped 2; count of bases not matched to a gene: 10.

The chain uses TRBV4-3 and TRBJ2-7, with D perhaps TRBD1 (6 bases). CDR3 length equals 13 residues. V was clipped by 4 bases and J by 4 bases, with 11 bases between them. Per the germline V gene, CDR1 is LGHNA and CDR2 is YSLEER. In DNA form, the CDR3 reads TGCGCCAGCAGCCGGACAGTATTTTACGAGCAGTACTTC. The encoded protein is CASSRTVFYEQYF.

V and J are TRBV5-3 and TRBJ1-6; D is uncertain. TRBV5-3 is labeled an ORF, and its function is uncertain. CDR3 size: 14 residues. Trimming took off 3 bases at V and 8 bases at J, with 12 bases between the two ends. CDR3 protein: CARSSGRTDSPLHF. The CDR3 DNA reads TGTGCCAGAAGCTCCGGACGGACCGATTCACCCCTCCACTTT.

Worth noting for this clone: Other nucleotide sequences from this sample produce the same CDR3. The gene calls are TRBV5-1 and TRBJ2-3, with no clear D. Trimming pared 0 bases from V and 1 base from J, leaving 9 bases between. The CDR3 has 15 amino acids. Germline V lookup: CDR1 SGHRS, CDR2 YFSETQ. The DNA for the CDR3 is TGCGCCAGCAGCTTGGTTGATACCCGCACAGATACGCAGTATTTT. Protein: CASSLVDTRTDTQYF.

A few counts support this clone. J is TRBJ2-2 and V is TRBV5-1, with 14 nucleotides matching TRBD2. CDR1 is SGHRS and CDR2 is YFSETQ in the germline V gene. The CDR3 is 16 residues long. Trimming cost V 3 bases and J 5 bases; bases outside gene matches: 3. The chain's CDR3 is CASSSRTSGGTGELFF. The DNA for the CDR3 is TGCGCCAGCAGCTCGCGGACTAGCGGGGGGACCGGGGAGCTGTTTTTT.

The CDR3 DNA sequence: TGTGCCAGCAGCTTGGGTTTAGCGGGGGCCCAGGGTGAGCAGTTCTTC. Translation gives CASSLGLAGAQGEQFF. This rearrangement joins TRBV5-4 to TRBJ2-1; 9 nucleotides agree with TRBD2. Unmatched junction bases numbered 10, after V lost 0 bases and J lost 9 bases. Germline-derived CDR1 and CDR2 are SGHNT and YYREEE (reference sequence). This CDR3 region has 16 residues.

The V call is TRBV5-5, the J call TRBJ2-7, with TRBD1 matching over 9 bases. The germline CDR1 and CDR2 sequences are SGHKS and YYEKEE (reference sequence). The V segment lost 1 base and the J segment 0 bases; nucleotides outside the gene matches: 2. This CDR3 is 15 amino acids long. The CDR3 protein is CASSLQTGGSYEQYF. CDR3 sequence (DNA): TGTGCCAGCAGCTTGCAGACAGGGGGCTCCTACGAGCAGTACTTC.

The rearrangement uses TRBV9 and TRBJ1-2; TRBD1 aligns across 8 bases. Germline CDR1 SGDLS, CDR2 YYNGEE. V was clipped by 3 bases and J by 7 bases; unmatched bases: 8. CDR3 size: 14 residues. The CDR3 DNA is TGTGCCAGCAGCGGGACAGGGCGCGGCTCTGGCTACACCTTC. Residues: CASSGTGRGSGYTF. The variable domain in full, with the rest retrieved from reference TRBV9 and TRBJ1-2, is DSGVTQTPKHLITATGQRVTLRCSPRSGDLSVYWYQQSLDQGLQFLIQYYNGEERAKGNILERFSAQQFPDLHSELNLSSLELGDSALYFCASSGTGRGSGYTFGSGTRLTVV.

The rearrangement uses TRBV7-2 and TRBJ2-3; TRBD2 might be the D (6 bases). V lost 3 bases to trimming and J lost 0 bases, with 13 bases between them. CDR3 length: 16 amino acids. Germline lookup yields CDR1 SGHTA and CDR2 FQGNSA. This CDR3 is CASSFGWGESTDTQYF. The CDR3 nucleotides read TGTGCCAGCAGCTTCGGGTGGGGGGAGAGCACAGATACGCAGTATTTT.

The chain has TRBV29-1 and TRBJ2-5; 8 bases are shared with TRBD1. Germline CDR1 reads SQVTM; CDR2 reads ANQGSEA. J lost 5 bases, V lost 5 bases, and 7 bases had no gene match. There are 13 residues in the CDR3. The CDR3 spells CSVRSGGRETQYF. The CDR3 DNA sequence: TGCAGCGTTAGGTCAGGGGGCCGGGAGACCCAGTACTTC.

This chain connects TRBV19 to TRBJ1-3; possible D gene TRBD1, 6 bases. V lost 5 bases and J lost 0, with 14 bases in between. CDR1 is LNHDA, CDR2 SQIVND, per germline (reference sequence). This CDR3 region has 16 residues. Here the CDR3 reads CASSGQMPVSGNTIYF. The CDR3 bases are TGTGCCAGTAGTGGACAGATGCCCGTCTCTGGAAACACCATATATTTT.

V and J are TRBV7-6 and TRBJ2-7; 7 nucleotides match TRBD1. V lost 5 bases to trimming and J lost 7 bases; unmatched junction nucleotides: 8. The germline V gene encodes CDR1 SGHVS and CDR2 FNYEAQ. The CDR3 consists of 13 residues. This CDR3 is CASSIGTAAEQYF. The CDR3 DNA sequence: TGTGCCAGCAGCATCGGGACAGCGGCTGAGCAGTACTTC. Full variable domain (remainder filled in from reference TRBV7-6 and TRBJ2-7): GAGVSQSPRYKVTKRGQDVALRCDPISGHVSLYWYRQALGQGPEFLTYFNYEAQQDKSGLPNDRFSAERPEGSISTLTIQRTEQRDSAMYRCASSIGTAAEQYFGPGTRLTVT.

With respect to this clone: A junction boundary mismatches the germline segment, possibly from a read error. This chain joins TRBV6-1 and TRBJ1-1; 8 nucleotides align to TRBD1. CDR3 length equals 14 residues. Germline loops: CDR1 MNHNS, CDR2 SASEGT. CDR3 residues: CAISPGTGNTEAFF. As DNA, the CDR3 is TGTGCCATCAGTCCCGGGACAGGGAACACTGAAGCTTTCTTT.

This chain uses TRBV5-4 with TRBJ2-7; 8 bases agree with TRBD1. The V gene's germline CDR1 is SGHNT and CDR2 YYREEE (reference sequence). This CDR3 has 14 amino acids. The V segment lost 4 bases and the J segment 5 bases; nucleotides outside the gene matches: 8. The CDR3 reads CASSPDRVYNEQYF. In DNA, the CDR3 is TGTGCCAGCAGCCCGGACAGGGTTTATAACGAGCAGTACTTC.

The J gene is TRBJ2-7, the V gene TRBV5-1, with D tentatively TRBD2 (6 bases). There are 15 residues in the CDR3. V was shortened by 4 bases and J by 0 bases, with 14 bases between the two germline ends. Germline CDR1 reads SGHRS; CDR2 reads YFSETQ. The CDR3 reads CASSPGAGYSYEQYF. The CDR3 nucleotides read TGCGCCAGCAGCCCGGGAGCAGGCTACTCCTACGAGCAGTACTTC. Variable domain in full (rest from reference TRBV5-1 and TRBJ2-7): KAGVTQTPRYLIKTRGQQVTLSCSPISGHRSVSWYQQTPGQGLQFLFEYFSETQRNKGNFPGRFSGRQFSNSRSEMNVSTLELGDSALYLCASSPGAGYSYEQYFGPGTRLTVT.

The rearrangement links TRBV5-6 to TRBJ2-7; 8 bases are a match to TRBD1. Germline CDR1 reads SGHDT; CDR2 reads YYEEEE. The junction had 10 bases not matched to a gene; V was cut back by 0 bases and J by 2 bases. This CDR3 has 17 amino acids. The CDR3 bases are TGTGCCAGCAGCTTGGCAGGGGGCGCAGTCCGCACCTACGAGCAGTACTTC. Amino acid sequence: CASSLAGGAVRTYEQYF.

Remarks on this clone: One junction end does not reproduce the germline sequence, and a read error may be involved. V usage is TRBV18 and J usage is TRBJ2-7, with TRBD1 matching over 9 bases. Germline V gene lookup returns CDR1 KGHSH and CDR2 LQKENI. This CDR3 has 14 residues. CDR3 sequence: CASSPQGAHYEQYF. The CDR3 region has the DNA TGTGCCAGCTCGCCACAGGGGGCTCACTACGAGCAGTACTTC.

The CDR3 DNA is TGTGCCAGCAGTGGGGGGGCGGATACGCAGTATTTT. This gives the protein CASSGGADTQYF. This chain connects TRBV2 to TRBJ2-3; D may be TRBD1 or TRBD2 (6 bases each). Trimming stripped 4 bases from V and 6 bases from J, with 8 bases between. Germline lookup yields CDR1 SNHLY and CDR2 FYNNEI. The CDR3 has 12 amino acids.

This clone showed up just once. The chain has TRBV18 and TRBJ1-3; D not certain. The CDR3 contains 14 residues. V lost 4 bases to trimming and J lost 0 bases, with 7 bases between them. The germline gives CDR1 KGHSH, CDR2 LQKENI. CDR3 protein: CASSQLTSGNTIYF. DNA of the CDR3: TGTGCCAGCTCACAACTCACCTCTGGAAACACCATATATTTT.

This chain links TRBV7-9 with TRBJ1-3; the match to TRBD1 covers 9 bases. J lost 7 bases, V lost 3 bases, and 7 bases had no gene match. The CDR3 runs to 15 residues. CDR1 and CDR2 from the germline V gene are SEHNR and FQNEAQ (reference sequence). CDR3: CASSFGDRVANTIYF. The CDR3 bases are TGTGCCAGCAGCTTCGGGGACAGGGTGGCGAACACCATATATTTT.

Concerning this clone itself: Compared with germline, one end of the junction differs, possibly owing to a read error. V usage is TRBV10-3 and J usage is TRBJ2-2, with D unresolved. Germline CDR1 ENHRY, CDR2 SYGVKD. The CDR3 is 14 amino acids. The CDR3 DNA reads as TGTGCCATCAGTGAGGGGAAGAACCCCGGGGAGCTGTTTTTT. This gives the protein CAISEGKNPGELFF.

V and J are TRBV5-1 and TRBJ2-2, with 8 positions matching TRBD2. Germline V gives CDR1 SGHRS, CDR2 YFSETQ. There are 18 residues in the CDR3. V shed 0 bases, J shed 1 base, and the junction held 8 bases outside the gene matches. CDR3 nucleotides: TGCGCCAGCAGCTTGGCCCGCGGGGGGCGACAGAACACCGGGGAGCTGTTTTTT. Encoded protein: CASSLARGGRQNTGELFF. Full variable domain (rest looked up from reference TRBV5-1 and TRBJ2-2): KAGVTQTPRYLIKTRGQQVTLSCSPISGHRSVSWYQQTPGQGLQFLFEYFSETQRNKGNFPGRFSGRQFSNSRSEMNVSTLELGDSALYLCASSLARGGRQNTGELFFGEGSRLTVL.

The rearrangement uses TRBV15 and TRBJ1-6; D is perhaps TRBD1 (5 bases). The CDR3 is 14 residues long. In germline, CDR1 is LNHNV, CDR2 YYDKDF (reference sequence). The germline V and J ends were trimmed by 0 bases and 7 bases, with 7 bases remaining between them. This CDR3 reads CATSRDRVNSPLHF. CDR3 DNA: TGTGCCACCAGCAGAGACAGGGTAAATTCACCCCTCCACTTT. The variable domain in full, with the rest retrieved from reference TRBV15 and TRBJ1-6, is DAMVIQNPRYQVTQFGKPVTLSCSQTLNHNVMYWYQQKSSQAPKLLFHYYDKDFNNEADTPDNFQSRRPNTSFCFLDIRSPGLGDTAMYLCATSRDRVNSPLHFGNGTRLTVT.

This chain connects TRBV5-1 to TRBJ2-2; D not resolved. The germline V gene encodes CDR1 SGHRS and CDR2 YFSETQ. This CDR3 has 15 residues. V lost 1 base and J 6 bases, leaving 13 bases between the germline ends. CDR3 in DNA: TGCGCCAGCAGCTTGAATCCAGTTGGGCCCGGGGAGCTGTTTTTT. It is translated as CASSLNPVGPGELFF.

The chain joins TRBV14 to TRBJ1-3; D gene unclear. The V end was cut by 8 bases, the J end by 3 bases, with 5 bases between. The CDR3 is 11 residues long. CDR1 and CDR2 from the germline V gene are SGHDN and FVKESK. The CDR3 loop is CASSFGNTIYF. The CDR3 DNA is TGTGCCAGCTCGTTTGGAAACACCATATATTTT.